The rows below give T cell receptor beta chains drawn from one sample of a study of control samples from healthy donors and cancer patients. Clones were read by immunoSEQ multiplex PCR, and TCRdb kept only the in-frame ones, dropping some. Here the sample spans some 120,000 clones, 88% being singletons. The specimen was blood. The source of these receptors is a woman in her 70s in good health. Each CDR3 is given with its conserved first and last residue. The order of the fields is V gene, J gene, clone size, D gene, CDR3 DNA, CDR3 protein. A D gene is named only where the DNA matches it firmly. Expanded clones are given a class, and other clones once, few, many or no size at all.

V: TRBV28; J: TRBJ1-1; size: .; D: .; DNA: TGTGCCAGCAGCCCTCACAGGGAAGCTTTCTTT; CDR3: CASSPHREAFF
V: TRBV6-5; J: TRBJ1-2; size: .; D: TRBD1; DNA: TGTGCCAGCAGTTCGACCGGGACAGGGTATTATGGCTACACCTTC; CDR3: CASSSTGTGYYGYTF
V: TRBV3-1/TRBV3-2; J: TRBJ2-2; size: .; D: TRBD1; DNA: TGTGCCAGCACCCTCCGGGACAGGAACACCGGGGAGCTGTTTTTT; CDR3: CASTLRDRNTGELFF
V: TRBV19; J: TRBJ1-1; size: .; D: TRBD1; DNA: TGTGCCAGTAGTGGAGTACAGGGGTACACTGAAGCTTTCTTT; CDR3: CASSGVQGYTEAFF
V: TRBV18; J: TRBJ2-7; size: .; D: .; DNA: TGTGCCAGCTCGAAGGATCTAGCGTCCGAGCAGTACTTC; CDR3: CASSKDLASEQYF
V: TRBV11-2; J: TRBJ1-2; size: .; D: TRBD1; DNA: TGTGCCAGCAGCCCCGGGACAGTCTATGGCTACACCTTC; CDR3: CASSPGTVYGYTF
V: TRBV11-3; J: TRBJ2-1; size: .; D: TRBD2; DNA: TGTGCCAGCAGTCGTGGGTTGGCAGCGGGGGGCCCCGATGAGCAGTTCTTC; CDR3: CASSRGLAAGGPDEQFF
V: TRBV15; J: TRBJ2-3; size: .; D: .; DNA: TGTGCCACCAGCGGCAGGGACCGAAGCACAGATACGCAGTATTTT; CDR3: CATSGRDRSTDTQYF
V: TRBV4-1; J: TRBJ1-4; size: .; D: .; DNA: TGCGCCAGCAGCCAGGACGGGACTGGAAATGAAAAACTGTTTTTT; CDR3: CASSQDGTGNEKLFF
V: TRBV7-9; J: TRBJ1-2; size: .; D: .; DNA: TGTGCCAGCAGCTTAGGGCAGGGGAACTATGGCTACACCTTC; CDR3: CASSLGQGNYGYTF
V: TRBV11-2; J: TRBJ2-5; size: .; D: .; DNA: TGTGCCAGCAGCCCGACCCTGCAGGAGACCCAGTACTTC; CDR3: CASSPTLQETQYF
V: TRBV4-3; J: TRBJ1-2; size: few; D: .; DNA: TGCGCCAGCAGCCAAGAACAGGGTCTTTTAGGCTATGGCTACACCTTC; CDR3: CASSQEQGLLGYGYTF
V: TRBV19; J: TRBJ1-1; size: .; D: .; DNA: TGTGCCAGTAGCACCGGGACACCCAACACTGAAGCTTTCTTT; CDR3: CASSTGTPNTEAFF
V: TRBV6-6; J: TRBJ1-6; size: once; D: .; DNA: TGTGCCAGCAAGGAAGGGGTGAGGTACAATTCACCCCTCCACTTT; CDR3: CASKEGVRYNSPLHF
V: TRBV5-1; J: TRBJ2-2; size: .; D: .; DNA: TGCGCCAGCAGCTTGGCTTCGAGGGCCACCGGGGAGCTGTTTTTT; CDR3: CASSLASRATGELFF
V: TRBV10-3; J: TRBJ2-3; size: .; D: .; DNA: TGTGCCATCAGGGGGGGGACACCCACCCCCACAGATACGCAGTATTTT; CDR3: CAIRGGTPTPTDTQYF
V: TRBV6-5; J: TRBJ2-2; size: .; D: TRBD1; DNA: TGTGCCACCCGGGACAGACCGAACACCGGGGAGCTGTTTTTT; CDR3: CATRDRPNTGELFF
V: TRBV6-2/TRBV6-3; J: TRBJ2-5; size: .; D: .; DNA: TGTGCCAGCAGTGCCCCCGCCCCGAAAGAGACCCAGTACTTC; CDR3: CASSAPAPKETQYF
V: TRBV19; J: TRBJ1-1; size: .; D: .; DNA: TGTGCCAGTAGTATTCGAGTTGGTGAAGCTTTCTTT; CDR3: CASSIRVGEAFF
V: TRBV7-7; J: TRBJ2-1; size: .; D: TRBD2; DNA: TGTGCCAGCAGCGTCGGGGGGGGCCGCAATGAGCAGTTCTTC; CDR3: CASSVGGGRNEQFF
V: TRBV3-1/TRBV3-2; J: TRBJ2-5; size: .; D: .; DNA: TGTGCCAGCAGCCAAGGAGGAGGGATACAAGAGACCCAGTACTTC; CDR3: CASSQGGGIQETQYF
V: TRBV19; J: TRBJ1-2; size: .; D: .; DNA: TGTGCCAGTAGTAGGCTAGGGGAGGCTAACTATGGCTACACCTTC; CDR3: CASSRLGEANYGYTF
V: TRBV7-3; J: TRBJ2-7; size: .; D: .; DNA: TGTGCCAGCAGCACCTCCGGGACTCGGACCTCCGAGCAGTACTTC; CDR3: CASSTSGTRTSEQYF
V: TRBV6-6; J: TRBJ2-7; size: .; D: TRBD2; DNA: TGTGCCAGCAGTTACCCGGGACTAGCTATCTACGAGCAGTACTTC; CDR3: CASSYPGLAIYEQYF
V: TRBV7-9; J: TRBJ2-2; size: .; D: TRBD2; DNA: TGTGCCAGCAGCCTTTGGACTAGCGGGGGGGCAAACACCGGGGAGCTGTTTTTT; CDR3: CASSLWTSGGANTGELFF
V: TRBV19; J: TRBJ1-1; size: once; D: .; DNA: TGTGCCAGTAGTCCCCGAGGGGGTAACACTGAAGCTTTCTTT; CDR3: CASSPRGGNTEAFF
V: TRBV5-1; J: TRBJ1-1; size: .; D: .; DNA: TGCGCCAGCAGCTCGGGAACATCGGGCACTGAAGCTTTCTTT; CDR3: CASSSGTSGTEAFF
V: TRBV5-1; J: TRBJ1-5; size: .; D: .; DNA: TGCGCCAGCAGCTTGGGGCCGACAGGAGAGCAGCCCCAGCATTTT; CDR3: CASSLGPTGEQPQHF
V: TRBV6-5; J: TRBJ2-7; size: .; D: .; DNA: TGTGCCAGCAAGGTCTACGAGCAGTACTTC; CDR3: CASKVYEQYF
V: TRBV3-1/TRBV3-2; J: TRBJ1-2; size: .; D: .; DNA: TGTGCCAGCAGCCACTCGCGCCGGGGCTACACCTTC; CDR3: CASSHSRRGYTF
V: TRBV3-1/TRBV3-2; J: TRBJ1-2; size: .; D: .; DNA: TGTGCCAGCAGCCAAAGCAGCTATGGCTACACCTTC; CDR3: CASSQSSYGYTF
V: TRBV5-1; J: TRBJ2-7; size: once; D: .; DNA: TGCGCCAGCGGATTAGAGGGTCTTGTCACCTACGAGCAGTACTTC; CDR3: CASGLEGLVTYEQYF
V: TRBV7-9; J: TRBJ1-6; size: .; D: .; DNA: TGTGCCAGCACCTCCCAAGGGTCTCATAATTCACCCCTCCACTTT; CDR3: CASTSQGSHNSPLHF
V: TRBV15; J: TRBJ2-7; size: .; D: .; DNA: TGTGCCACCAGCAGAGATTACGCCGGGGCCTACGAGCAGTACTTC; CDR3: CATSRDYAGAYEQYF
V: TRBV25-1; J: TRBJ2-7; size: .; D: .; DNA: TGTGCCAGTCTGGTGGGGGGGGCCGGCGGATCTGGCGAGCAGTACTTC; CDR3: CASLVGGAGGSGEQYF
V: TRBV5-1; J: TRBJ1-2; size: .; D: .; DNA: TGCGCCAGCAGCCCGAGCCAGGGTCCCTATGGCTACACCTTC; CDR3: CASSPSQGPYGYTF
V: TRBV13; J: TRBJ2-5; size: .; D: .; DNA: TGTGCCAGCAGCTTTGCGGCAGGGGCCCAGTACTTC; CDR3: CASSFAAGAQYF
V: TRBV7-2; J: TRBJ1-2; size: .; D: .; DNA: TGTGCCACCCGGACTTTAGGGGCCTATGGCTACACCTTC; CDR3: CATRTLGAYGYTF
V: TRBV11-2; J: TRBJ2-1; size: .; D: TRBD2; DNA: TGTGCCAGCAGCGACCCTGGACTAGCCGATGAGCAGTTCTTC; CDR3: CASSDPGLADEQFF
V: TRBV12-3/TRBV12-4; J: TRBJ2-5; size: .; D: .; DNA: TGTGCCAGCAGTCAGGGGTACCAAGAGACCCAGTACTTC; CDR3: CASSQGYQETQYF
V: TRBV27; J: TRBJ2-1; size: once; D: TRBD1; DNA: TGTGCCAGCAGCCGACAGGGGAAGGGGCTAGGAAGCAGTTTCCACAATGAGCAGTTCTTC; CDR3: CASSRQGKGLGSSFHNEQFF
V: TRBV6-6; J: TRBJ1-2; size: once; D: .; DNA: TGTGCCAGCAGTCCCCGGGAAGGAAACTATGGCTACACCTTC; CDR3: CASSPREGNYGYTF
V: TRBV4-1; J: TRBJ2-2; size: .; D: TRBD2; DNA: TGCGCCAGCAGCCAAGAGAGCCCAGCGGGGGGGGCCACCGGGGAGCTGTTTTTT; CDR3: CASSQESPAGGATGELFF
V: TRBV14; J: TRBJ2-5; size: .; D: .; DNA: TGTGCCAGCAGCCAAGATCTCGGGGTTTCGGAGACCCAGTACTTC; CDR3: CASSQDLGVSETQYF
V: TRBV5-4; J: TRBJ2-2; size: once; D: .; DNA: TGTGCCAGCAGGGGCGGGACTTATAACACCGGGGAGCTGTTTTTT; CDR3: CASRGGTYNTGELFF
V: TRBV24-1; J: TRBJ2-3; size: .; D: .; DNA: TGTGCCACCAGTGATTTAACAGGGAGCACAGATACGCAGTATTTT; CDR3: CATSDLTGSTDTQYF
V: TRBV19; J: TRBJ2-3; size: .; D: TRBD2; DNA: TGTGCCATAGGCGCCTCGGGGGGGGGAAATACGCAGTATTTT; CDR3: CAIGASGGGNTQYF
V: TRBV6-5; J: TRBJ1-4; size: .; D: .; DNA: TGTGCCAGCAGCGAGGATTGGACTAATGAAAAACTGTTTTTT; CDR3: CASSEDWTNEKLFF
V: TRBV5-6; J: TRBJ2-7; size: once; D: TRBD1; DNA: TGTGCCAGCACCCTATCACAGGGGTGGTACGAGCAGTACTTC; CDR3: CASTLSQGWYEQYF